Listed below are T cell receptor beta chains from one sample, sequenced in a study of T cell responses to AZD1222 COVID-19 vaccine. Clones were sequenced by immunoSEQ multiplex PCR, and TCRdb holds only the in-frame ones, with some missing. The data hold about 59,000 clones, with roughly nine tenths observed a single time. Sequences were derived from peripheral blood, sampled 28 days after the second AZD1222 dose. These receptors originate from an adult who received the AZD1222 COVID-19 vaccine. Each CDR3 is given with its conserved first and last residue. Each record gives: CDR3 DNA, CDR3 protein, D gene, clone size, J gene, V gene. D genes are given only for firm matches. Size tells how often a clone was seen (once, few, many) or the class of an expanded clone, and some rows leave it out.

TGTGCCAGCAGCTTTCTCCTCGGACAGGGATTCGGCGAGCAGTACTTC	CASSFLLGQGFGEQYF	TRBD1	-	TRBJ2-7	TRBV7-9
TGTGCCACCAGTGACTCCGGGACAGGGGGCGGGAACACTGAAGCTTTCTTT	CATSDSGTGGGNTEAFF	TRBD1	-	TRBJ1-1	TRBV24-1
TGTGCCAGCAGCTTGAGGGGGGACGGCCGTTATGAGCAGTACTTC	CASSLRGDGRYEQYF	-	-	TRBJ2-7	TRBV5-8
TGTGCCAGCAGTTACCGCGCGGCAGCCTTTGAAGCTTTCTTT	CASSYRAAAFEAFF	-	-	TRBJ1-1	TRBV6-5
TGCGCCAGCAGAGATACAGGAGTTATGGCTTTCTTT	CASRDTGVMAFF	-	-	TRBJ1-1	TRBV5-1
TGTGCCAGCAGCCCCCTGGGGGCCGCCGGGGAGCTGTTTTTT	CASSPLGAAGELFF	-	-	TRBJ2-2	TRBV14
TGTGCCAGCAGCTTAACTACAGGGAACACTGAAGCTTTCTTT	CASSLTTGNTEAFF	-	-	TRBJ1-1	TRBV7-8
TGTGCCAGTAGTATCCGGGGCAGGGGGCCCATTCAGCCCCAGCATTTT	CASSIRGRGPIQPQHF	TRBD1	-	TRBJ1-5	TRBV19
TGTGCCAGCAGCCGACAGGGAGCGGGCAATCAGCCCCAGCATTTT	CASSRQGAGNQPQHF	TRBD1	-	TRBJ1-5	TRBV5-6
TGCGCCAGCAGCCAAGCTGGGACTAGCGGGGGGGCCTCCAACAATGAGCAGTTCTTC	CASSQAGTSGGASNNEQFF	TRBD2	-	TRBJ2-1	TRBV4-1
TGCGCCAGCAGTCAAGGGGTTATGGCAGATACGCAGTATTTT	CASSQGVMADTQYF	-	-	TRBJ2-3	TRBV10-2
TGTGCCACCAGCAGGTACGGGGTCGAAGGTGCGAACACTGAAGCTTTCTTT	CATSRYGVEGANTEAFF	-	once	TRBJ1-1	TRBV15
TGTGCCAGCAGTTCCAAGGGGGGACCGACCTACGAGCAGTACTTC	CASSSKGGPTYEQYF	-	-	TRBJ2-7	TRBV27
TGCGCCAGCATGGAAGGAGCGGGAGGGAACACCGGGGAGCTGTTTTTT	CASMEGAGGNTGELFF	TRBD2	-	TRBJ2-2	TRBV10-2
TGTGCCAGCAAGCCTTCCCCAACCTACGAGCAGTACTTC	CASKPSPTYEQYF	-	-	TRBJ2-7	TRBV7-9
TGTGCCAGCAGTGAAAGGGACAGGGGTAGAGCTTTCTTT	CASSERDRGRAFF	TRBD1	-	TRBJ1-1	TRBV2
TGTGCCAGCAGTTACGCGGGTTGGCTGGGCAATCAGCCCCAGCATTTT	CASSYAGWLGNQPQHF	-	-	TRBJ1-5	TRBV6-2/TRBV6-3
TGTGCCAGCAGCTTGGAACCGGGACAGGCGGAGAGAAGTCTGTTTTTT	CASSLEPGQAERSLFF	TRBD1	-	TRBJ1-4	TRBV5-5
TGTGCCAGCAGTCGGGGGGACAATCAGCCCCAGCATTTT	CASSRGDNQPQHF	-	once	TRBJ1-5	TRBV2
TGTGCCAGCAGCTTAGAGGGACTAGTGCACGGGGAGCTGTTTTTT	CASSLEGLVHGELFF	TRBD2	-	TRBJ2-2	TRBV11-2
TGTGCCAGCAGGGAGGGACTCCATAGGGGAAATGAGCAGTTCTTC	CASREGLHRGNEQFF	-	few	TRBJ2-1	TRBV5-6
TGTGCCAGCGCGGGGGGCGCAAACTATGGCTACACCTTC	CASAGGANYGYTF	-	-	TRBJ1-2	TRBV18
TGTGCCACCCTGTCAAACACTGAAGCTTTCTTT	CATLSNTEAFF	-	-	TRBJ1-1	TRBV28
TGTGCCAGCAGCCAAAAAGGGAACACTGAAGCTTTCTTT	CASSQKGNTEAFF	-	-	TRBJ1-1	TRBV3-1/TRBV3-2
TGTGCCAGCAGCTTTGTCAACACTGAAGCTTTCTTT	CASSFVNTEAFF	-	-	TRBJ1-1	TRBV7-9
TGTGCCAGCTCCCGAGACGGGTTAACTAATGAAAAACTGTTTTTT	CASSRDGLTNEKLFF	-	-	TRBJ1-4	TRBV18
TGTGCCAGCAGCTTCTTACAGGGGAACACTGAAGCTTTCTTT	CASSFLQGNTEAFF	-	-	TRBJ1-1	TRBV7-2
TGTGCCAGCACCCCGGACAGGGGCCACAATAGCAATCAGCCCCAGCATTTT	CASTPDRGHNSNQPQHF	TRBD1	-	TRBJ1-5	TRBV6-2/TRBV6-3
TGCAGCGTTGTGGCAGGGCGGACTGAAGCTTTCTTT	CSVVAGRTEAFF	-	-	TRBJ1-1	TRBV29-1
TGTGCCAGCAGCTTAGTGGGTCTGCGGGATCCTTCCTACGAGCAGTACTTC	CASSLVGLRDPSYEQYF	-	-	TRBJ2-7	TRBV11-2
TGCAGCGTTGTACAGGGTAGCAATCAGCCCCAGCATTTT	CSVVQGSNQPQHF	-	-	TRBJ1-5	TRBV29-1
TGTGCCAGCAAAGTGCTGGGACAGGGGTTTGAGACCCAGTACTTC	CASKVLGQGFETQYF	TRBD1	-	TRBJ2-5	TRBV2
TGTGCCAGCAGCTTAGTTCGAGGGACCCAGTACTTC	CASSLVRGTQYF	-	-	TRBJ2-5	TRBV13
TGTGCCACAGGCCCTATGAACACTGAAGCTTTCTTT	CATGPMNTEAFF	-	-	TRBJ1-1	TRBV10-3
TGTGCCAGCAGTGACAGGACTAGCGGGCTACCCTCCTACGAGCAGTACTTC	CASSDRTSGLPSYEQYF	TRBD2	-	TRBJ2-7	TRBV6-4
TGTGCCAGTAGTATAAGAGTGTCATGGGCTGAAGCTTTCTTT	CASSIRVSWAEAFF	-	-	TRBJ1-1	TRBV19
TGTGCCAGTAGTATGAAGGCGAGCAATCAGCCCCAGCATTTT	CASSMKASNQPQHF	-	-	TRBJ1-5	TRBV19
TGTGCCAGTAGTATATCAGGGGGGAATCAGCCCCAGCATTTT	CASSISGGNQPQHF	TRBD1	-	TRBJ1-5	TRBV19
TGTGCCAGCAGCTTGGACAGGGTCGATCAGCCCCAGCATTTT	CASSLDRVDQPQHF	TRBD1	-	TRBJ1-5	TRBV11-2
TGTGCCAGTTTTTCGACACATTCACCGGCAAACATTCAGTACTTC	CASFSTHSPANIQYF	-	-	TRBJ2-4	TRBV19
TGTGCCAGCAGTTACTCGCACAGGGAGGCGACTGAAGCTTTCTTT	CASSYSHREATEAFF	-	few	TRBJ1-1	TRBV6-5
TGCGCCAGCAGCCAGCCCCGGGAAGTTTCCTACAATGAGCAGTTCTTC	CASSQPREVSYNEQFF	-	-	TRBJ2-1	TRBV4-1
TGTGCCAGCAGCCCTCGGGAGATGGGGGTCGAGCAGTACTTC	CASSPREMGVEQYF	-	-	TRBJ2-7	TRBV3-1/TRBV3-2
TGCAGTGCTAGTAGGGACAGTAGCAATCAGCCCCAGCATTTT	CSASRDSSNQPQHF	TRBD1	-	TRBJ1-5	TRBV20-1
TGTGCCACCAGTGTTGATTCGACAGGGTCCGAGCAGTACTTC	CATSVDSTGSEQYF	TRBD1	-	TRBJ2-7	TRBV24-1
TGTGCCAGCCATGACTACACAACGGAGACCCAGTACTTC	CASHDYTTETQYF	-	once	TRBJ2-5	TRBV27